Presented here are 22 T cell receptor beta chains from one specimen sequenced in a study of blood T cell repertoires in COVID-19. Data came from immunoSEQ multiplex PCR; TCRdb stores just in-frame clones and leaves some out. The repertoire holds more than 45,000 clones, about nine tenths seen once, with around a fifth in the top ten. Sequencing was performed on peripheral blood. These receptors were obtained from a woman of 80 years or more with COVID-19, enrolled during active disease.

In its sample, this clone was seen once. J is TRBJ2-5 and V is TRBV14; 10 bases agree with TRBD2. Germline V gives CDR1 SGHDN, CDR2 FVKESK. The ends lost 4 bases at V and 5 bases at J; junction bases unmatched: 4. The CDR3 length is 14 residues. This CDR3 reads CASSPGLAAETQYF. For the CDR3, the DNA is TGTGCCAGCAGCCCCGGACTAGCGGCCGAGACCCAGTACTTC.

The chain is built from TRBV19 and TRBJ2-7, with TRBD2 identical over 7 bases. V lost 5 bases and J lost 7; bases outside the gene matches: 14. Germline V gives CDR1 LNHDA, CDR2 SQIVND (reference sequence). CDR3 length equals 15 residues. The CDR3 DNA is TGTGCCAGTAGTCCCCAAGCGGGACTCGGGAGGGAGCAGTACTTC. Translated, it gives CASSPQAGLGREQYF.

The rearrangement links TRBV5-1 to TRBJ1-5; D possibly corresponds to TRBD1 (6 bases). Trimming shortened V by 4 bases and J by 5 bases, and 13 bases separated the two germline ends. The germline V gene encodes CDR1 SGHRS and CDR2 YFSETQ. CDR3 length: 14 amino acids. The chain's CDR3 is CASSEGHPDQPQHF. The CDR3 nucleotides read TGCGCCAGCAGCGAGGGACACCCCGATCAGCCCCAGCATTTT.

The chain uses TRBV20-1 and TRBJ2-2; the D is unclear. V gave up 3 bases and J gave up 1 base, with 9 bases separating them. CDR3 length: 14 residues. Germline V CDR1 and CDR2: DFQATT, SNEGSKA (reference sequence). DNA of the CDR3: TGCAGTGCTAGTGGCAGGATGAACACCGGGGAGCTGTTTTTT. Translating it yields CSASGRMNTGELFF.

The chain couples TRBV18 to TRBJ1-2; possible D gene TRBD1, 6 bases. Trimming stripped 2 bases from V and 5 bases from J, with 15 bases between. Germline assignment: CDR1 KGHSH and CDR2 LQKENI. The CDR3 contains 15 residues. The DNA for the CDR3 is TGTGCCAGCTCACCAGGACAGCACAGCGGATATGGCTACACCTTC. It codes for CASSPGQHSGYGYTF.

The genes are TRBV12-3 or TRBV12-4 and TRBJ1-2; D gene uncertain. The CDR3 covers 12 residues. V dropped 5 bases and J dropped 4 bases, with 8 bases sitting between them. The CDR3: CASSNILYGYTF. The CDR3 DNA sequence: TGTGCCAGCAGTAACATCCTCTATGGCTACACCTTC.

V and J are TRBV28 and TRBJ1-2; the match to TRBD1 covers 7 bases. Germline-derived CDR1 and CDR2 are MDHEN and SYDVKM. The CDR3 sequence is 14 residues long. Trimming took 4 bases from V and 7 from J; bases not matched to a gene: 9. In nucleotides, the CDR3 is TGTGCCAGCAGTTCCCCCCGGACAGGAGGTGGCTACACCTTC. Amino acids: CASSSPRTGGGYTF.

The chain carries TRBV9 and TRBJ2-5; 8 nucleotides match TRBD2. The CDR3 runs to 15 residues. Germline V lookup: CDR1 SGDLS, CDR2 YYNGEE. V shed 0 bases and J 2 bases; nucleotides not matched to a gene: 3. The CDR3 DNA reads TGTGCCAGCAGCGTAGTTAGCGGGACGCAAGAGACCCAGTACTTC. This sequence encodes CASSVVSGTQETQYF.

V and J are TRBV6-4 and TRBJ1-1; possibly TRBD1 for D (5 bases). V gave up 4 bases and J gave up 4 bases, with 13 bases separating them. The germline CDR1 and CDR2 sequences are MRHNA and SNTAGT. The CDR3 sequence is 14 residues long. The CDR3 protein is CASSAGGGSTEAFF. CDR3 DNA: TGTGCCAGCAGTGCGGGGGGGGGAAGCACTGAAGCTTTCTTT.

V is TRBV30 and J is TRBJ2-3; perhaps TRBD1 as D (5 bases). V dropped 5 bases and J dropped 5 bases, with 11 bases sitting between them. The germline CDR1 and CDR2 sequences are GTSNPN and SVGIG (reference sequence). The CDR3 extends over 12 amino acids. The chain's CDR3 is CAWQGGRDTQYF. DNA of the CDR3: TGTGCCTGGCAGGGCGGCAGAGATACGCAGTATTTT.

The CDR3, as DNA: TGCGCCAGCAGCTTGGCCGAACAGGGAGGCTACACCTTC. Encoded protein: CASSLAEQGGYTF. The chain couples TRBV5-1 to TRBJ1-2, with D perhaps matching TRBD1 (6 bases). CDR1 is SGHRS and CDR2 is YFSETQ in the germline V gene. CDR3 size: 13 residues. V was clipped by 0 bases and J by 8 bases, with 11 bases between them.

This chain uses TRBV3-1 (or the pseudogene TRBV3-2) with TRBJ1-2; 9 bases match TRBD1. The length of the CDR3 is 16 residues. Germline V gene data show CDR1 as LGHDT and CDR2 as YNNKEL (reference sequence). V was pared by 2 bases and J by 7 bases, with 11 bases of the junction left unmatched. CDR3 loop: CASSQRGGQGSRGYTF. The CDR3 nucleotides read TGTGCCAGCAGCCAACGAGGCGGACAGGGGAGTCGTGGCTACACCTTC.

This clone was seen only once. The gene calls are TRBV18 and TRBJ2-1, with TRBD2 matching over 8 bases. This CDR3 is built from 16 residues. Germline-derived CDR1 and CDR2 are KGHSH and LQKENI. J was trimmed by 5 bases and V by 0 bases; bases with no gene match: 6. The CDR3 coding sequence is TGTGCCAGCTCACCACCCTTCGGGGGGGGGAACAATGAGCAGTTCTTC. Amino acids: CASSPPFGGGNNEQFF.

The chain has TRBV3-1 (or the pseudogene TRBV3-2) and TRBJ2-5; a weak D match, TRBD1 (6 bases). Germline V gene sequence: CDR1 LGHDT, CDR2 YNNKEL (reference sequence). The CDR3 is made up of 15 amino acids. V lost 3 bases and J lost 0, with 11 bases in between. This CDR3 reads CASSHTGHYQETQYF. The CDR3 nucleotides are TGTGCCAGCAGCCATACGGGACACTACCAAGAGACCCAGTACTTC.

The rearrangement joins TRBV7-9 to TRBJ1-1; possibly TRBD1 for D (6 bases). The V gene lost 1 base and the J gene lost 1 base, with 7 bases spanning the gap. Germline CDR1 and CDR2: SEHNR and FQNEAQ (reference sequence). This CDR3 is built from 14 residues. CDR3: CASSLGQANTEAFF. For the CDR3, the DNA is TGTGCCAGCAGCTTAGGACAGGCGAACACTGAAGCTTTCTTT.

The J gene is TRBJ1-3, the V gene TRBV12-3 or TRBV12-4, with TRBD1 as a possible D gene (5 bases). The CDR3 is 12 amino acids. Trimming pared 4 bases from V and 7 bases from J, leaving 8 bases between. CDR3 sequence reads: CASSYSGNTIYF. The CDR3 DNA sequence: TGTGCCAGCAGTTATTCAGGGAACACCATATATTTT.

The rearrangement uses TRBV27 and TRBJ1-3, with 12 positions matching TRBD1. Germline loops: CDR1 MNHEY, CDR2 SMNVEV (reference sequence). The CDR3 is 19 residues long. V dropped 4 bases and J dropped 0; count of bases not matched to a gene: 10. The CDR3 protein is CASSYRFGTGGISGNTIYF. The CDR3 bases are TGTGCCAGCAGTTACCGCTTCGGGACAGGGGGCATCTCTGGAAACACCATATATTTT.

This clone was counted only a few times. This chain joins TRBV5-1 and TRBJ1-2; 9 bases line up with TRBD1. The length of the CDR3 is 13 residues. Germline CDR1 reads SGHRS; CDR2 reads YFSETQ. V shed 2 bases, J shed 8 bases, and the junction held 4 bases outside the gene matches. The CDR3 sequence is CASSFGTGLGYTF. The CDR3 DNA reads as TGCGCCAGCAGCTTCGGGACAGGGTTGGGCTACACCTTC.

The chain combines TRBV5-6 with TRBJ1-1; D is possibly TRBD1 (5 bases). Germline CDR1 SGHDT, CDR2 YYEEEE. The CDR3 loop spans 11 amino acids. V was pared by 4 bases and J by 6 bases, with 7 bases between. This CDR3 reads CASSRGAEAFF. CDR3 coding DNA: TGTGCCAGCAGCCGGGGGGCTGAAGCTTTCTTT.

The chain employs TRBV25-1 and TRBJ1-1; 10 bases are a match to TRBD1. There are 16 residues in the CDR3. Germline CDR1 MGHDK, CDR2 SYGVNS. With 1 base clipped from V and 0 bases from J, the junction kept 2 bases outside the gene matches. The CDR3 nucleotides are TGTGCCAGCAGTGAATGGGACAGGGGCCTGAACACTGAAGCTTTCTTT. Protein product: CASSEWDRGLNTEAFF.

V and J are TRBV5-5 and TRBJ2-3; 7 bases are shared with TRBD2. The germline gives CDR1 SGHKS, CDR2 YYEKEE (reference sequence). The CDR3 covers 16 residues. With V trimmed by 1 base and J by 1 base, 6 bases remained unmatched. Here the CDR3 DNA reads TGTGCCAGCAGCTTGAGGCAGGGAGGGGGCACAGATACGCAGTATTTT. It translates to CASSLRQGGGTDTQYF.

The rearrangement uses TRBV5-1 and TRBJ2-7; 11 bases match TRBD1. This CDR3 is 13 amino acids long. CDR1 is SGHRS, CDR2 YFSETQ, per germline. The trim removed 7 bases at V and 3 bases at J, leaving 3 bases unmatched. As DNA, the CDR3 is TGCGCCAGCGGGACAGGGGGGGACTACGAGCAGTACTTC. Its protein is CASGTGGDYEQYF.